One sample yielded the 21 T cell receptor beta chains listed below, sequenced in a study of cytomegalovirus exposure and HLA in healthy donors. The PCR contained 60 Vbeta and 13 Jbeta primers. Generated by immunoSEQ multiplex PCR, the TCRdb table keeps only in-frame clones and is missing some. The data show 180,000 or so clones, with around 80% seen just once and 1.3% to 1.5% held by the top ten. The source material was PBMCs. The origin of the receptors is a girl between 10 and 17 years old in good health and CMV-seropositive.

This rearrangement joins TRBV9 to TRBJ1-4; the match to TRBD1 covers 7 bases. V was pared by 3 bases and J by 0 bases, with 2 bases of the junction left unmatched. Germline assignment: CDR1 SGDLS and CDR2 YYNGEE. This CDR3 region has 15 residues. CDR3 nucleotides: TGTGCCAGCAGCGCTGGGACAGCAACTAATGAAAAACTGTTTTTT. This codes for CASSAGTATNEKLFF. Using reference TRBV9 and TRBJ1-4 for the parts outside the CDR3, the full variable domain is DSGVTQTPKHLITATGQRVTLRCSPRSGDLSVYWYQQSLDQGLQFLIQYYNGEERAKGNILERFSAQQFPDLHSELNLSSLELGDSALYFCASSAGTATNEKLFFGSGTQLSVL.

This clone has just a few counts. The chain links TRBV7-9 to TRBJ2-5; no firm D call. The J call is in doubt because the DNA end fits TRBJ2-7 better. Germline V gene lookup returns CDR1 SEHNR and CDR2 FQNEAQ (reference sequence). This CDR3 contains 14 residues. CDR3 amino acids: CASSLVAGPYEQYF. CDR3 nucleotide sequence: TGTGCCAGCAGCTTAGTGGCAGGTCCCTACGAGCAGTACTTC.

The V and J genes are TRBV7-8 and TRBJ1-4; 11 bases align to TRBD1. This CDR3 is built from 15 residues. Germline V gene sequence: CDR1 SGHVS, CDR2 FQNEAQ. J gave up 5 bases and V 5 bases, and 4 bases lay outside the gene matches. The CDR3 sequence is CASSGQGAGNEKLFF. The CDR3 coding sequence is TGTGCCAGCAGCGGACAGGGGGCAGGAAATGAAAAACTGTTTTTT.

The chain links TRBV15 to TRBJ1-2; D is undetermined. V was shortened by 3 bases and J by 6 bases, with 8 bases between the two germline ends. Germline V gives CDR1 LNHNV, CDR2 YYDKDF (reference sequence). The CDR3 runs to 12 residues. In nucleotides, the CDR3 is TGTGCCACCAGCAGCTGGGCCAATGGCTACACCTTC. Translating gives CATSSWANGYTF.

V gene TRBV7-8 combines with J gene TRBJ1-1; 7 bases are a match to TRBD1. CDR3 length equals 15 residues. Germline values: CDR1 SGHVS, CDR2 FQNEAQ. The J segment lost 0 bases and the V segment lost 5 bases, leaving 6 bases of the junction unmatched. In DNA form, the CDR3 reads TGTGCCAGCAGCCTGGGACAGCTCATGAACACTGAAGCTTTCTTT. Translating it yields CASSLGQLMNTEAFF.

This clone was seen only a few times. The rearrangement links TRBV5-6 to TRBJ2-1; maybe TRBD2 (5 bases). Trimming left V 2 bases short and J 8 bases short, with 17 bases between. CDR1 SGHDT and CDR2 YYEEEE come from the germline V gene. The CDR3 length is 15 residues. The CDR3 loop is CASSFIGVGRDEQFF. CDR3 DNA sequence: TGTGCCAGCAGCTTCATCGGGGTGGGTAGGGATGAGCAGTTCTTC.

This chain uses TRBV6-1 with TRBJ1-5; 10 bases agree with TRBD1. CDR1 and CDR2 (germline): MNHNS, SASEGT. With 6 bases clipped from V and 3 bases from J, the junction kept 2 bases outside the gene matches. The CDR3 sequence is 14 residues long. The DNA for the CDR3 is TGTGCCAGCAGGGACAGGGGGAACAATCAGCCCCAGCATTTT. Amino acids: CASRDRGNNQPQHF.

The chain carries TRBV15 and TRBJ2-1, with TRBD2 matching 11 bases. This CDR3 spans 16 amino acids. V was clipped by 4 bases and J by 0 bases; unmatched bases: 2. Germline V lookup: CDR1 LNHNV, CDR2 YYDKDF (reference sequence). The CDR3 DNA reads as TGTGCCACCAGCAAGGGACTAGCGGACTCCTACAATGAGCAGTTCTTC. This translates into CATSKGLADSYNEQFF.

The rearrangement links TRBV5-1 to TRBJ2-2, with D uncertain. The CDR3 contains 12 residues. V lost 1 base to trimming and J lost 6 bases, with 4 bases between them. CDR1 and CDR2 from the germline V gene are SGHRS and YFSETQ. CDR3 protein: CASSLYPGELFF. CDR3 DNA: TGCGCCAGCAGCTTGTATCCCGGGGAGCTGTTTTTT.

The chain joins TRBV15 to TRBJ1-2; no reliable D call. V gave up 6 bases and J gave up 4 bases, with 21 bases separating them. Germline CDR1 reads LNHNV; CDR2 reads YYDKDF (reference sequence). CDR3 length equals 16 residues. The CDR3 loop reads CATRADQTNLPYGYTF. In DNA, the CDR3 is TGTGCCACCAGAGCGGACCAAACGAATCTACCCTATGGCTACACCTTC.

The chain employs TRBV7-9 and TRBJ2-1, with 12 positions matching TRBD2. Germline CDR1 is SEHNR and CDR2 is FQNEAQ (reference sequence). There are 19 residues in the CDR3. V lost 5 bases and J lost 0; bases outside the gene matches: 11. The CDR3 region is CASSPPWASGRVSYNEQFF. In DNA form, the CDR3 reads TGTGCCAGCAGCCCCCCCTGGGCTAGCGGGAGGGTCTCCTACAATGAGCAGTTCTTC.

V gene TRBV9 combines with J gene TRBJ2-1; D is unresolved. CDR1 SGDLS and CDR2 YYNGEE come from the germline V gene. V was cut by 0 bases and J by 3 bases, with 7 bases left in between. The CDR3 sequence is 14 residues long. The CDR3 sequence: CASSVGTVYNEQFF. The CDR3 bases are TGTGCCAGCAGCGTAGGAACGGTCTACAATGAGCAGTTCTTC.

The chain links TRBV27 to TRBJ2-1; TRBD2 matches at 7 bases. The CDR3 covers 19 residues. V was pared by 6 bases and J by 0 bases, with 17 bases of the junction left unmatched. Germline V gives CDR1 MNHEY, CDR2 SMNVEV (reference sequence). The CDR3 DNA follows: TGTGCCAGCAGGGGGCGGCTAGCGGCAATCTTAAGCTCCTACAATGAGCAGTTCTTC. Its translation: CASRGRLAAILSSYNEQFF.

The chain employs TRBV7-6 and TRBJ1-2; no definite D call. Germline assignment: CDR1 SGHVS and CDR2 FNYEAQ. Trimming took off 4 bases at V and 4 bases at J, with 19 bases between the two ends. The CDR3 runs 16 residues. The CDR3 DNA is TGTGCCAGCAGCTACCGCCCAACTAGGGCCTTCTATGGCTACACCTTC. It encodes CASSYRPTRAFYGYTF.

The J gene is TRBJ1-2, the V gene TRBV7-2, with 11 bases matching TRBD1. J gave up 5 bases and V 1 base, and 3 bases lay outside the gene matches. The CDR3 totals 15 residues. Germline V gene lookup returns CDR1 SGHTA and CDR2 FQGNSA. The CDR3, as DNA: TGTGCCAGCAGCTTAGTGGACAGGGGGCTTTATGGCTACACCTTC. It is translated as CASSLVDRGLYGYTF. The variable domain in full, with the rest retrieved from reference TRBV7-2 and TRBJ1-2, is GAGVSQSPSNKVTEKGKDVELRCDPISGHTALYWYRQSLGQGLEFLIYFQGNSAPDKSGLPSDRFSAERTGGSVSTLTIQRTQQEDSAVYLCASSLVDRGLYGYTFGSGTRLTVV.

The V and J genes are TRBV7-8 and TRBJ1-1; possible D gene TRBD1, 5 bases. This CDR3 has 16 amino acids. From germline, CDR1 is SGHVS and CDR2 FQNEAQ. Trimming cost V 0 bases and J 0 bases, with 11 bases left between them. The DNA for the CDR3 is TGTGCCAGCAGCTTAGCGAGTGGGGCTATGAACACTGAAGCTTTCTTT. Translating it yields CASSLASGAMNTEAFF.

This sequence joins TRBV7-9 and TRBJ2-7; 8 nucleotides line up with TRBD1. The V gene end was trimmed by 5 bases and the J gene end by 7 bases; junction bases not matched to a gene: 10. CDR1 is SEHNR and CDR2 is FQNEAQ in the germline V gene (reference sequence). This CDR3 contains 14 residues. As DNA, the CDR3 is TGTGCCAGCAGCGAAAGGACAGGGCCGAGGGAGCAGTACTTC. It translates to CASSERTGPREQYF.

In this sample, this clone turned up a few times. The chain employs TRBV5-6 and TRBJ2-5; D gene ambiguous. The last part of the DNA fits TRBJ2-7 better; the J call may be wrong. This CDR3 has 15 residues. Looked up from germline, CDR1 is SGHDT and CDR2 is YYEEEE. The CDR3 is CASSFGVFHANEQYF. The CDR3 DNA follows: TGTGCCAGCAGCTTTGGTGTCTTCCATGCGAACGAGCAGTACTTC.

This clone has just a few counts. The chain couples TRBV4-1 to TRBJ1-3; D not certain. CDR1 and CDR2 from the germline V gene are MGHRA and YSYEKL. This CDR3 comprises 15 residues. V lost 1 base to trimming and J lost 0 bases, with 7 bases between them. CDR3 loop: CASSQGAYSGNTIYF. In nucleotides, the CDR3 is TGCGCCAGCAGCCAAGGGGCCTACTCTGGAAACACCATATATTTT.

This clone was counted a single time. The chain uses TRBV6-5 and TRBJ1-1, with 8 bases identical to TRBD1. Germline lookup yields CDR1 MNHEY and CDR2 SVGAGI. This CDR3 contains 14 residues. Trimming at V came to 0 bases and at J to 4 bases, leaving 1 base not matched to a gene. The DNA for the CDR3 is TGTGCCAGCAGTTACTCGACAGGGGCCACTGAAGCTTTCTTT. Amino acid sequence: CASSYSTGATEAFF.

The V and J genes are TRBV10-3 and TRBJ2-1; 16 positions agree with TRBD2. V was pared by 6 bases and J by 3 bases, with 11 bases of the junction left unmatched. The germline CDR1 and CDR2 sequences are ENHRY and SYGVKD. This CDR3 contains 19 residues. CDR3 protein: CAIRPGTSGRVSGYNEQFF. Here the CDR3 DNA reads TGTGCCATCAGACCCGGGACTAGCGGGAGGGTTAGTGGCTACAATGAGCAGTTCTTC.